Presented here are 20 T cell receptor beta chains from one specimen sequenced in a study of T cells in Graves' hyperthyroidism and ophthalmopathy. RNA transcripts were the template for amplifying TCR beta CDR3 regions. During a first-round RT-PCR of the TCR CDR3, the HTBI primer set was used. MiXCR was run by TCRdb on the multiplex PCR reads, yielding one entry per CDR3 protein. The sample holds roughly 500,000 distinct CDR3 sequences, 40% to 55% seen once. Source material: peripheral blood or thyroid tissue (not recorded which). These receptors all stem from an adult woman with Graves' disease, either hyperthyroidism or ophthalmopathy (not recorded which).

This clonotype has only one observation. Given the absence of the conserved phenylalanine or tryptophan at the CDR3 end, a read error is likely. The chain links TRBV2 to TRBJ1-2; 9 bases agree with TRBD1. There are 13 residues in the CDR3. Trimming at V came to 2 bases and at J to 8 bases, leaving 3 bases not matched to a gene. Germline assignment: CDR1 SNHLY and CDR2 FYNNEI. The CDR3 reads CASSETGGRGYTS. Written as DNA, the CDR3 is TGTGCCAGCAGTGAAACAGGGGGCAGGGGCTACACCTCC.

This clonotype was seen many times. The CDR3 region is CASSPYRQGLGANVLTF. The CDR3 bases are TGTGCCAGTAGTCCATACCGACAGGGCCTCGGGGCCAACGTCCTGACTTTC. The chain employs TRBV19 and TRBJ2-6; the match to TRBD1 covers 7 bases. Trimming took 5 bases from V and 4 from J; bases not matched to a gene: 11. The length of the CDR3 is 17 residues. The germline CDR1 and CDR2 sequences are LNHDA and SQIVND (reference sequence). The variable domain in full, with the rest retrieved from reference TRBV19 and TRBJ2-6, is DGGITQSPKYLFRKEGQNVTLSCEQNLNHDAMYWYRQDPGQGLRLIYYSQIVNDFQKGDIAEGYSVSREKKESFPLTVTSAQKNPTAFYLCASSPYRQGLGANVLTFGAGSRLTVL.

This clonotype was observed a few times. The V gene is TRBV15, the J gene TRBJ1-5; a possible D gene is TRBD1 (5 bases). The V gene's germline CDR1 is LNHNV and CDR2 YYDKDF (reference sequence). This CDR3 has 15 residues. V gave up 0 bases and J gave up 5 bases, with 11 bases separating them. The CDR3, as DNA: TGTGCCACCAGCAGAGATACCGGGGCCTATCAGCCCCAGCATTTT. Translation: CATSRDTGAYQPQHF.

The sample holds many counts of this clonotype. The gene calls are TRBV14 and TRBJ1-2; no clear D gene. The CDR3 loop spans 16 amino acids. CDR1 is SGHDN, CDR2 FVKESK, per germline. Trimming pared 0 bases from V and 2 bases from J, leaving 13 bases between. This chain's CDR3 is CASSQDCVRRNYGYTF. The CDR3 DNA reads as TGTGCCAGCAGCCAAGATTGCGTGAGAAGGAACTATGGCTACACCTTC.

This clonotype was counted only a few times. The chain is built from TRBV28 and TRBJ1-1, with D unresolved. The CDR3 sequence is 17 residues long. The germline V and J ends were trimmed by 1 base and 0 bases, with 15 bases remaining between them. Germline values: CDR1 MDHEN, CDR2 SYDVKM. As DNA, the CDR3 is TGTGCCAGCAGTTTATTTTTCGTTCCGGGAATGAACACTGAAGCTTTCTTT. This sequence encodes CASSLFFVPGMNTEAFF.

This clonotype was counted between two and nine times. The chain links TRBV28 to TRBJ2-7; no clear D gene. This CDR3 contains 13 residues. Germline loops: CDR1 MDHEN, CDR2 SYDVKM. V shed 2 bases and J shed 3 bases, with 8 bases lying between them. In DNA, the CDR3 is TGTGCCAGCAGTTTACCCCTTAACTACGAGCAGTACTTC. This gives the protein CASSLPLNYEQYF.

The J gene is TRBJ1-1, the V gene TRBV11-3, with D unclear. V shed 4 bases and J shed 0 bases, with 9 bases lying between them. Per germline, CDR1 SGHNT and CDR2 YENEEA. CDR3 size: 14 residues. The CDR3 DNA reads TGTGCCAGCAGCTCCAGGATACTGAACACTGAAGCTTTCTTT. Amino acid sequence: CASSSRILNTEAFF. Full variable domain (remainder filled in from reference TRBV11-3 and TRBJ1-1): EAGVVQSPRYKIIEKKQPVAFWCNPISGHNTLYWYLQNLGQGPELLIRYENEEAVDDSQLPKDRFSAERLKGVDSTLKIQPAELGDSAVYLCASSSRILNTEAFFGQGTRLTVV.

This clonotype was counted only a few times. The chain employs TRBV30 and TRBJ2-7, with TRBD1 matching over 7 bases. V was clipped by 4 bases and J by 2 bases; unmatched bases: 8. From germline, CDR1 is GTSNPN and CDR2 SVGIG (reference sequence). The CDR3 consists of 14 residues. This CDR3 is CAWTRTGPTYEQYF. CDR3 DNA sequence: TGTGCCTGGACCCGGACAGGACCGACCTACGAGCAGTACTTC.

For this clonotype: The junction and the germline gene differ at one end; a read error may be behind it. The genes are TRBV12-3 or TRBV12-4 and TRBJ2-7; 8 nucleotides agree with TRBD2. This CDR3 comprises 14 residues. CDR3 sequence: CASSLSGSAGELYF. The CDR3 bases are TGTGCCAGCAGTCTCAGCGGGAGTGCCGGGGAGCTGTACTTC.

This chain links TRBV12-3 or TRBV12-4 with TRBJ2-5; no reliable D call. Trimming removed 5 bases from V and 4 bases from J, with 11 bases in between. This CDR3 has 13 residues. Here the CDR3 reads CASSPPARETQYF. CDR3 bases: TGTGCCAGCAGTCCCCCTGCCAGAGAGACCCAGTACTTC.

This clonotype came up many times. The chain links TRBV6-6 to TRBJ1-4, with 8 positions matching TRBD1. Germline CDR1 is MNHNY and CDR2 is SVGAGI (reference sequence). The CDR3 is 14 residues long. Trimming at V came to 6 bases and at J to 8 bases, leaving 8 bases not matched to a gene. CDR3 sequence (DNA): TGTGCCAGCAGGTGGGGGACAGGACAAGAAAAACTGTTTTTT. Translating gives CASRWGTGQEKLFF.

This chain links TRBV20-1 with TRBJ1-2; a weak D match, TRBD1 (5 bases). Germline CDR1 reads DFQATT; CDR2 reads SNEGSKA (reference sequence). Trimming took 6 bases from V and 8 from J, leaving 28 bases between them. The CDR3 is made up of 16 amino acids. CDR3 coding DNA: TGCAGTGCCCCGAAGACAGCTCGGGCGGAATTGTTGGGCTACACCTTC. Its translation is CSAPKTARAELLGYTF.

J is TRBJ2-7 and V is TRBV5-4; unclear D gene. V dropped 2 bases and J dropped 6 bases, with 9 bases sitting between them. CDR3 length equals 12 residues. Germline loops: CDR1 SGHNT, CDR2 YYREEE (reference sequence). In DNA, the CDR3 is TGTGCCAGCAGCTTTTCGAGTTTCGAGCAGTACTTC. Its translation is CASSFSSFEQYF.

V gene TRBV9 combines with J gene TRBJ1-1, with D perhaps TRBD1 (5 bases). The CDR3 spans 14 residues. Germline V gene sequence: CDR1 SGDLS, CDR2 YYNGEE. V was shortened by 2 bases and J by 5 bases, with 13 bases between the two germline ends. The chain's CDR3 is CASSVQGQLTEAFF. The DNA for the CDR3 is TGTGCCAGCAGCGTCCAGGGTCAGTTGACTGAAGCTTTCTTT.

Ten or more counts support this clonotype. Here the CDR3 reads CASSSPQETQYF. DNA for the CDR3: TGCGCCAGCAGCTCGCCGCAAGAGACCCAGTACTTC. The chain carries TRBV5-1 and TRBJ2-5; the D is unclear. The V gene's germline CDR1 is SGHRS and CDR2 YFSETQ. The CDR3 is 12 amino acids. V was trimmed by 3 bases and J by 2 bases, leaving 5 bases between them.

This chain links TRBV28 with TRBJ1-5; D is uncertain. The CDR3 is 12 residues long. Trimming took off 2 bases at V and 7 bases at J, with 6 bases between the two ends. In germline, CDR1 is MDHEN, CDR2 SYDVKM. Here the CDR3 reads CASSLVTQPQHF. CDR3 DNA sequence: TGTGCCAGCAGTTTAGTTACACAGCCCCAGCATTTT. The complete variable domain, with remaining parts taken from reference TRBV28 and TRBJ1-5, reads DVKVTQSSRYLVKRTGEKVFLECVQDMDHENMFWYRQDPGLGLRLIYFSYDVKMKEKGDIPEGYSVSREKKERFSLILESASTNQTSMYLCASSLVTQPQHFGDGTRLSIL.

V usage is TRBV10-3 and J usage is TRBJ2-1, with 11 bases matching TRBD2. The V segment lost 9 bases and the J segment 8 bases; nucleotides outside the gene matches: 9. This CDR3 comprises 14 residues. Germline CDR1 and CDR2: ENHRY and SYGVKD. The CDR3 nucleotides are TGTGCCATACGGGATAGCGGGAGGGACGATGAGCAGTTCTTC. Its translation is CAIRDSGRDDEQFF.

Ten or more counts support this clonotype. The chain joins TRBV11-3 to TRBJ2-2; 11 nucleotides line up with TRBD2. Per the germline V gene, CDR1 is SGHNT and CDR2 is YENEEA. CDR3 length: 16 residues. Trimming took 0 bases from V and 4 from J; bases not matched to a gene: 1. The CDR3 region is CASSLDSGRATGELFF. For the CDR3, the DNA is TGTGCCAGCAGCTTAGATAGCGGGAGGGCCACCGGGGAGCTGTTTTTT.

The rearrangement joins TRBV12-3 or TRBV12-4 to TRBJ2-5, with a tentative D call TRBD1 (6 bases). The V end was cut by 5 bases, the J end by 4 bases, with 14 bases between. The CDR3 length is 14 residues. The CDR3 loop reads CASSPQGRRETQYF. The CDR3, as DNA: TGTGCCAGCAGTCCACAGGGCAGGAGAGAGACCCAGTACTTC.

The chain employs TRBV7-6 and TRBJ1-1, with a tentative D call TRBD1 (5 bases). The CDR3 has 15 amino acids. Germline CDR1 reads SGHVS; CDR2 reads FNYEAQ. Deletions cut 3 bases from V and 1 base from J, with 12 bases between. The CDR3 reads CASSLSPGGNTEAFF. CDR3 bases: TGTGCCAGCAGCTTGTCGCCGGGGGGGAACACTGAAGCTTTCTTT. Using reference TRBV7-6 and TRBJ1-1 for the parts outside the CDR3, the full variable domain is GAGVSQSPRYKVTKRGQDVALRCDPISGHVSLYWYRQALGQGPEFLTYFNYEAQQDKSGLPNDRFSAERPEGSISTLTIQRTEQRDSAMYRCASSLSPGGNTEAFFGQGTRLTVV.